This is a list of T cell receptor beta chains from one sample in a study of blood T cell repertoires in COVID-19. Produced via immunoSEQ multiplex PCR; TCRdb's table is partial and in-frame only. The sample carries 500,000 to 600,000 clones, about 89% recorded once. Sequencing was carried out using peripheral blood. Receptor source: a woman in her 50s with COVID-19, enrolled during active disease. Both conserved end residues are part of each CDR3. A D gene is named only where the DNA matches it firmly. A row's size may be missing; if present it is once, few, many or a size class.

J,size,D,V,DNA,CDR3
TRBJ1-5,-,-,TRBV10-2,TGCGCCAGCCGTCCTAGGGGGTCGGGGCAGCCCCAGCATTTT,CASRPRGSGQPQHF
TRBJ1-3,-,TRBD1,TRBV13,TGTGCCAGCAGGGATGGGACAGGGGGGCCTGGAAACACCATATATTTT,CASRDGTGGPGNTIYF
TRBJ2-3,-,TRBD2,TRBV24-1,TGTGCCACCAGTGACTCCGGACTAGCGGGGCGCACAGATACGCAGTATTTT,CATSDSGLAGRTDTQYF
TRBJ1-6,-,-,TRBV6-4,TGTGCCAGCAGAGCAACAGGTTACTCCTATAATTCACCCCTCCACTTT,CASRATGYSYNSPLHF
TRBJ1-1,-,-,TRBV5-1,TGCGCCAGCAGCCTCACTCTGAACACTGAAGCTTTCTTT,CASSLTLNTEAFF
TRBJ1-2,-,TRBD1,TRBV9,TGTGCCAGCAGCGCGTTCGGGACAGGGAACTATGGCTACACCTTC,CASSAFGTGNYGYTF
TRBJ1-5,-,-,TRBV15,TGTGCCACCAGCAGAGATCTCGGGTTTCAGCCCCAGCATTTT,CATSRDLGFQPQHF
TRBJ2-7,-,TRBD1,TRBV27,TGTGCCAGCAGTCCCCGGACAGGGACGGACGAGCAGTACTTC,CASSPRTGTDEQYF
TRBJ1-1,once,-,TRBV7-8,TGTGCCAGCAGCTTAGCTTTCGGCGGGGCTAGGACTGAAGCTTTCTTT,CASSLAFGGARTEAFF
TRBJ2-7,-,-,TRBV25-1,TGTGCCAGCAGTGCAGCCTACGAGCAGTACTTC,CASSAAYEQYF
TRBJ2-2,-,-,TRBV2,TGTGCCAGCAGTAAACTACAGGGGAACACCGGGGAGCTGTTTTTT,CASSKLQGNTGELFF
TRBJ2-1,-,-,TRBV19,TGTGCCAGTAGCATCGGACAGGCGGGGAATGAGCAGTTCTTC,CASSIGQAGNEQFF
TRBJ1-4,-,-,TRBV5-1,TGCGCCAGCAGCGGGGGCGGGGGCGCAACTAATGAAAAACTGTTTTTT,CASSGGGGATNEKLFF
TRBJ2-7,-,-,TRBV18,TGTGCCAGCTCACCCGGCTACGAGCAGTACTTC,CASSPGYEQYF
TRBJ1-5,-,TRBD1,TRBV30,TGTGCCTGGACCCAGGACAGGTACAATCAGCCCCAGCATTTT,CAWTQDRYNQPQHF
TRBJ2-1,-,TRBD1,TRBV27,TGTGCCAGCTCCCAAGGGGGCCCCTACAATGAGCAGTTCTTC,CASSQGGPYNEQFF
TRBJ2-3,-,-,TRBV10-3,TGTGCCATCAGTGAGCCCCTGCGAGTTTTTGAGGGAGATACGCAGTATTTT,CAISEPLRVFEGDTQYF
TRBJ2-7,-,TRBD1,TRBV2,TGTGCCAGCAGCGTTACAGGGGGCGTCGGCGAGCAGTACTTC,CASSVTGGVGEQYF
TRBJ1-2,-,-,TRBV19,TGTGCCAGTAGCCCTAATTCGTTTGGAGGGAACTATGGCTACACCTTC,CASSPNSFGGNYGYTF
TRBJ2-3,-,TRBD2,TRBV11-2,TGTGCCAGCACCTCTAGCGGGGGGGCGAATACGCAGTATTTT,CASTSSGGANTQYF
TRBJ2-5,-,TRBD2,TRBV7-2,TGTGCCAGCAGCTCGGGACTAGCGGGCGGAGAGACCCAGTACTTC,CASSSGLAGGETQYF
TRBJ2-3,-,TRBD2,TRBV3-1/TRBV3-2,TGTGCCAGCAGCCAATGGCTGGGGGTAGCGGGGGTGGATACGCAGTATTTT,CASSQWLGVAGVDTQYF
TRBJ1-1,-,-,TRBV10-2,TGCGCCAGCAGTGAGTCGACTACAAACACTGAAGCTTTCTTT,CASSESTTNTEAFF
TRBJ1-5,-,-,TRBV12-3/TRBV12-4,TGTGCCAGCAGAAGGGGTAGCAATCAGCCCCAGCATTTT,CASRRGSNQPQHF
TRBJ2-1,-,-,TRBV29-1,TGCAGCGTTGAAGCTTTCTCGAACAGGGCCCTTGACAATGAGCAGTTCTTC,CSVEAFSNRALDNEQFF
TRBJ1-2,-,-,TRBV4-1,TGCGCCAGCAGCCAAGGTCCTAGGAACTATGGCTACACCTTC,CASSQGPRNYGYTF
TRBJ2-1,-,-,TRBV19,TGTGCCAGTAGTATCCGGACTGGAGACAATGAGCAGTTCTTC,CASSIRTGDNEQFF
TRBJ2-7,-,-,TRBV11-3,TGTGCCAGCAGCCCTGGCAGTGGCGAGCAGTACTTC,CASSPGSGEQYF
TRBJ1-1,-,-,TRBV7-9,TGTGCCAGCAGCCCAGACGGAGAAACTGAAGCTTTCTTT,CASSPDGETEAFF
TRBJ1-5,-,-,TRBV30,TGTGCCTGGAGTGTCCCAGGGATAGGCAATCAGCCCCAGCATTTT,CAWSVPGIGNQPQHF
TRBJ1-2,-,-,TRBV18,TGTGCCAGCTCATCGCAGGGGTTTAACTATGGCTACACCTTC,CASSSQGFNYGYTF
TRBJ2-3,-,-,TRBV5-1,TGCGCCAGCAGCTTGGGGACACCACGCACAGATACGCAGTATTTT,CASSLGTPRTDTQYF
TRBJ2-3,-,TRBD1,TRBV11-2,TGTGCCAGCGGGACAGCAGGCGCAGATACGCAGTATTTT,CASGTAGADTQYF
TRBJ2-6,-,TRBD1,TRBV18,TGTGCCAGCTCAGCCAGTGTCACAGGGGGCGGCTCTGGGGCCAACGTCCTGACTTTC,CASSASVTGGGSGANVLTF
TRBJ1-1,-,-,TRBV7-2,TGTGCCAGCAGCTTAAGTATCCAGGGAAACACTGAAGCTTTCTTT,CASSLSIQGNTEAFF
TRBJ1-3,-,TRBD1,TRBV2,TGTGCCAGCAGCTTTAGGACAGGCCTCTCTGGAAACACCATATATTTT,CASSFRTGLSGNTIYF
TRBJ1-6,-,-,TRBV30,TGTGCCTGGAACCTCGCAGGAAATTCACCCCTCCACTTT,CAWNLAGNSPLHF
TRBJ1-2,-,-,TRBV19,TGTGCCGTCTCAAGTACCCAGGGTGACTACACCTTC,CAVSSTQGDYTF
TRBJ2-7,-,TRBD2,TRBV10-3,TGTGCCATCAATGGGGGGGAGGGAGCCTACGAGCAGTACTTC,CAINGGEGAYEQYF
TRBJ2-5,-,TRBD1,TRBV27,TGTGCCAGCAGTTACAGGGGAGAGGAGACCCAGTACTTC,CASSYRGEETQYF
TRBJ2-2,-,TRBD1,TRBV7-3,TGTGCCAGCAGCTTAAACCAGGGGGCGAGAACCGGGGAGCTGTTTTTT,CASSLNQGARTGELFF
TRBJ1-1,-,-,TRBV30,TGTGCCTGGAGTGTAATAGGGGGATACACTGAAGCTTTCTTT,CAWSVIGGYTEAFF
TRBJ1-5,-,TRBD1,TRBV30,TGTGCCTGGAGCCTACAGGGGAATCAGCCCCAGCATTTT,CAWSLQGNQPQHF
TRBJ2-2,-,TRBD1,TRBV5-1,TGCGCCAGCAGCTTGGTGGGACAGGGGACCGGGGAGCTGTTTTTT,CASSLVGQGTGELFF
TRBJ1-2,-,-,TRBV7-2,TGTGCCAGCAGCTTATCTCTCGGAGGTAACTATGGCTACACCTTC,CASSLSLGGNYGYTF
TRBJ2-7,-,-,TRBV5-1,TGCGCCAGCAGCTTGGGACATGGCCACGAGCAGTACTTC,CASSLGHGHEQYF
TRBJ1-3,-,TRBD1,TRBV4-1,TGCGCCAGCAGCCAAGTTACAGGGGAATCTGGAAACACCATATATTTT,CASSQVTGESGNTIYF